Presented here are 24 T cell receptor beta chains from one specimen sequenced in a study of T-cell reconstitution after alpha-beta-depleted transplantation in children. The TCRbeta library incorporated unique molecular identifiers. TCRdb ran MiXCR on the PCR reads and lists one entry per CDR3 protein. The table lists some 450,000 distinct CDR3 sequences, around two fifths of them singletons. The sample in question was PBMCs, obtained before TCRalphabeta/CD19-depleted stem cell transplant. These receptors all stem from a girl aged 2-10 years with aplastic anemia, due to receive a stem cell transplant.

J is TRBJ2-3 and V is TRBV7-9; 9 bases fit TRBD1. The CDR3 length is 16 residues. With V trimmed by 6 bases and J by 4 bases, 11 bases remained unmatched. Germline CDR1 and CDR2: SEHNR and FQNEAQ (reference sequence). The CDR3 sequence is CASSYRDRDMADTQYF. CDR3 coding DNA: TGTGCCAGCAGTTACCGGGACAGGGATATGGCAGATACGCAGTATTTT.

V gene TRBV7-2 combines with J gene TRBJ2-7; D not resolved. Trimming pared 5 bases from V and 3 bases from J, leaving 11 bases between. Per the germline V gene, CDR1 is SGHTA and CDR2 is FQGNSA. The CDR3 has 13 amino acids. Here the CDR3 reads CASSGRVGYEQYF. The CDR3 DNA is TGTGCCAGCAGCGGAAGGGTGGGCTACGAGCAGTACTTC. Together with reference TRBV7-2 and TRBJ2-7, the CDR3 gives the full variable domain: GAGVSQSPSNKVTEKGKDVELRCDPISGHTALYWYRQSLGQGLEFLIYFQGNSAPDKSGLPSDRFSAERTGGSVSTLTIQRTQQEDSAVYLCASSGRVGYEQYFGPGTRLTVT.

This chain links TRBV20-1 with TRBJ1-5; the match to TRBD1 covers 9 bases. Per germline, CDR1 DFQATT and CDR2 SNEGSKA (reference sequence). This CDR3 has 15 amino acids. V lost 3 bases to trimming and J lost 4 bases; unmatched junction nucleotides: 7. The CDR3 loop is CSARPGQGTNQPQHF. In DNA, the CDR3 is TGCAGTGCTAGGCCGGGACAGGGAACGAATCAGCCCCAGCATTTT.

The chain has TRBV20-1 and TRBJ2-7, with 16 positions matching TRBD2. The trim removed 3 bases at V and 0 bases at J, leaving 5 bases unmatched. Germline CDR1 and CDR2: DFQATT and SNEGSKA (reference sequence). CDR3 length: 17 amino acids. The CDR3 nucleotides are TGCAGTGCTAGTACGGGACTAGCGGGAGGGCACTCCTACGAGCAGTACTTC. It codes for CSASTGLAGGHSYEQYF.

The chain recombines TRBV20-1 with TRBJ2-5; D remains unclear. Germline V gives CDR1 DFQATT, CDR2 SNEGSKA (reference sequence). V was pared by 3 bases and J by 3 bases, with 11 bases between. The length of the CDR3 is 13 residues. CDR3 DNA: TGCAGTGCTAGCGAGCCCCAGGAAGAGACCCAGTACTTC. It is translated as CSASEPQEETQYF.

This clonotype was seen many times. The chain combines TRBV28 with TRBJ2-2; D is ambiguous. Trimming shortened V by 5 bases and J by 1 base, and 14 bases separated the two germline ends. The CDR3 covers 16 residues. From germline, CDR1 is MDHEN and CDR2 SYDVKM. CDR3 in amino acids: CASSKHQSLNTGELFF. The CDR3 DNA sequence: TGTGCCAGCAGTAAACACCAAAGTTTGAACACCGGGGAGCTGTTTTTT.

This chain links TRBV10-2 with TRBJ1-1, with D uncertain. The CDR3 runs to 13 residues. Trimming removed 7 bases from V and 8 bases from J, with 17 bases in between. CDR1 WSHSY and CDR2 SAAADI come from the germline V gene. For the CDR3, the DNA is TGCGCCAGCACGGAGGGTGGGAACAGAGAAGCTTTCTTT. Translation: CASTEGGNREAFF.

This clonotype has more than one count but fewer than ten. V and J are TRBV20-1 and TRBJ1-1; 9 bases fit TRBD1. Germline-derived CDR1 and CDR2 are DFQATT and SNEGSKA (reference sequence). The J segment lost 6 bases and the V segment lost 1 base, leaving 6 bases of the junction unmatched. This CDR3 contains 14 residues. This CDR3 is CSARAGTGRPEAFF. CDR3 in DNA: TGCAGTGCTAGAGCCGGGACAGGGCGCCCTGAAGCTTTCTTT.

This clonotype was counted at least ten times. The chain has TRBV7-6 and TRBJ2-2; weak D call: TRBD2 (5 bases). The V gene lost 5 bases and the J gene lost 7 bases, with 8 bases spanning the gap. This CDR3 contains 12 residues. Germline lookup yields CDR1 SGHVS and CDR2 FNYEAQ. In nucleotides, the CDR3 is TGTGCCAGCAGCCACCGGGGCGGGGAGCTGTTTTTT. Translating it yields CASSHRGGELFF.

This chain links TRBV2 with TRBJ2-3; D call uncertain. Trimming left V 10 bases short and J 6 bases short, with 11 bases between. Germline CDR1 and CDR2: SNHLY and FYNNEI. The CDR3 has 11 residues. CDR3 loop: CATAGWDTQYF. The CDR3 bases are TGTGCCACCGCAGGCTGGGATACGCAGTATTTT.

The chain has TRBV20-1 and TRBJ2-3, with D tentatively TRBD2 (6 bases). The germline V gene encodes CDR1 DFQATT and CDR2 SNEGSKA (reference sequence). Between the trimmed V and J ends, which lost 4 bases and 12 bases, there was a span of 14 bases. CDR3 length: 11 amino acids. In nucleotides, the CDR3 is TGCAGTGCTAAATGGGGACTTGGTCAGTATTTT. It encodes CSAKWGLGQYF.

The DNA of the CDR3 is TGTGCCAGCAGCTTAACGGCTAGCGGGAGCGGAGCAGATACGCAGTATTTT. It specifies CASSLTASGSGADTQYF. The chain combines TRBV7-3 with TRBJ2-3; TRBD2 matches 10 bases. The V segment lost 0 bases and the J segment 4 bases; nucleotides outside the gene matches: 7. The germline CDR1 and CDR2 sequences are SGHTA and FQGTGA. This CDR3 region has 17 residues.

This clonotype was seen repeatedly, ten times or more. This chain uses TRBV20-1 with TRBJ2-7; 8 bases are shared with TRBD1. CDR1 is DFQATT, CDR2 SNEGSKA, per germline (reference sequence). This CDR3 has 15 amino acids. V trimming: 5 bases; J trimming: 1 base; junction bases outside the gene matches: 10. CDR3 region: CSAESPGQESYEQYF. In DNA, the CDR3 is TGCAGTGCTGAGTCACCGGGACAGGAGTCCTACGAGCAGTACTTC.

The chain couples TRBV20-1 to TRBJ2-7; 11 nucleotides line up with TRBD2. This CDR3 contains 14 residues. Germline lookup yields CDR1 DFQATT and CDR2 SNEGSKA (reference sequence). V lost 5 bases, J lost 0 bases, and 3 bases stayed unmatched. The chain's CDR3 is CSASSGRYSYEQYF. The CDR3, as DNA: TGCAGTGCTTCTAGCGGGAGGTACTCCTACGAGCAGTACTTC.

This chain joins TRBV20-1 and TRBJ2-7; unclear D gene. This CDR3 is built from 13 residues. Trimming shortened V by 3 bases and J by 1 base, and 10 bases separated the two germline ends. Per germline, CDR1 DFQATT and CDR2 SNEGSKA (reference sequence). The CDR3 DNA is TGCAGTGCTAGCAGACCTAGTTCCTACGAGCAGTACTTC. Residues: CSASRPSSYEQYF.

A few counts support this clonotype. This chain uses TRBV20-1 with TRBJ2-1; D call uncertain. The CDR3 totals 16 residues. CDR1 is DFQATT and CDR2 is SNEGSKA in the germline V gene (reference sequence). The V and J ends lost 5 bases and 0 bases respectively, with 17 bases between them. CDR3: CSAPKRAGSSYNEQFF. The CDR3 bases are TGCAGTGCTCCAAAAAGGGCCGGAAGCTCCTACAATGAGCAGTTCTTC.

The chain has TRBV6-1 and TRBJ1-2, with 7 bases fitting TRBD1. V was clipped by 6 bases and J by 8 bases; unmatched bases: 9. Germline CDR1 and CDR2: MNHNS and SASEGT. There are 13 residues in the CDR3. The CDR3 loop reads CASSPTGKDGYTF. Written as DNA, the CDR3 is TGTGCCAGCAGCCCGACAGGGAAGGACGGCTACACCTTC.

This clonotype was found once. The rearrangement uses TRBV29-1 and TRBJ2-1; D not certain. This CDR3 is 12 amino acids long. Germline-derived CDR1 and CDR2 are SQVTM and ANQGSEA. V shed 4 bases and J shed 5 bases, with 9 bases lying between them. The CDR3 spells CSVVWWDNEQFF. The CDR3, as DNA: TGCAGCGTTGTTTGGTGGGACAATGAGCAGTTCTTC.

This sequence joins TRBV7-2 and TRBJ2-1; possibly TRBD1 for D (5 bases). V dropped 4 bases and J dropped 6 bases, with 10 bases sitting between them. This CDR3 has 13 amino acids. Germline-derived CDR1 and CDR2 are SGHTA and FQGNSA. The CDR3 spells CASSWGRANEQFF. The CDR3 nucleotides read TGTGCCAGCAGCTGGGGCCGCGCCAATGAGCAGTTCTTC.

V is TRBV12-3 or TRBV12-4 and J is TRBJ2-1, with D maybe TRBD2 (5 bases). V dropped 7 bases and J dropped 0 bases, with 10 bases sitting between them. The CDR3 has 14 residues. The CDR3 protein is CASTQRSSYNEQFF. The CDR3 bases are TGTGCCAGCACACAGCGGAGCTCCTACAATGAGCAGTTCTTC.

This chain connects TRBV5-6 to TRBJ1-5; a weak D match, TRBD1 (5 bases). The V and J ends lost 1 base and 2 bases respectively, with 10 bases between them. CDR1 and CDR2 from the germline V gene are SGHDT and YYEEEE. CDR3 length equals 15 residues. CDR3 amino acids: CASSLLSGGNQPQHF. The DNA for the CDR3 is TGTGCCAGCAGCTTGCTATCGGGGGGCAATCAGCCCCAGCATTTT. Drawing the rest from reference TRBV5-6 and TRBJ1-5, the complete variable domain is DAGVTQSPTHLIKTRGQQVTLRCSPKSGHDTVSWYQQALGQGPQFIFQYYEEEERQRGNFPDRFSGHQFPNYSSELNVNALLLGDSALYLCASSLLSGGNQPQHFGDGTRLSIL.

This CDR3 reads CASSVGLAETYEQYF. The CDR3 nucleotides read TGTGCCAGCAGCGTAGGCCTAGCGGAAACCTACGAGCAGTACTTC. The chain has TRBV9 and TRBJ2-7, with 7 positions matching TRBD2. The V and J ends lost 0 bases and 2 bases, in that order; junction bases with no gene match: 5. Germline V gives CDR1 SGDLS, CDR2 YYNGEE. The CDR3 has 15 amino acids.

The chain links TRBV6-1 to TRBJ2-2, with 11 bases fitting TRBD1. V was clipped by 7 bases and J by 5 bases; unmatched bases: 6. The germline V gene encodes CDR1 MNHNS and CDR2 SASEGT. The CDR3 is made up of 15 amino acids. The CDR3 coding sequence is TGTGCCAGCATAACCGGGACAGGGGGGACCGGGGAGCTGTTTTTT. Translation: CASITGTGGTGELFF.

This clonotype was observed at least ten times. The chain employs TRBV6-5 and TRBJ2-1, with 7 bases fitting TRBD2. The trim removed 5 bases at V and 5 bases at J, leaving 12 bases unmatched. The CDR3 totals 16 residues. Germline CDR1 and CDR2: MNHEY and SVGAGI. Written as DNA, the CDR3 is TGTGCCAGCAGTAACGGGGTAGCGGGCGGCAACAATGAGCAGTTCTTC. Its translation is CASSNGVAGGNNEQFF.